What follows are 17 T cell receptor beta chains derived from one specimen sequenced in a study of blood T cell repertoires in COVID-19. Produced via immunoSEQ multiplex PCR; TCRdb's table is partial and in-frame only. The profile covers about 35,000 clones, with approximately 78% appearing a single time and about 9% taken by the ten largest. Specimen: peripheral blood. All receptors derive from a man aged 55-75 years in a cohort sampled during active COVID-19.

In this sample, this clone turned up a few times. The CDR3, as DNA: TGTGCCAGCAACAGGCAGAACAATCAGCCCCAGCATTTT. Protein product: CASNRQNNQPQHF. V and J are TRBV6-5 and TRBJ1-5, with D possibly being TRBD1 (5 bases). Germline V gene sequence: CDR1 MNHEY, CDR2 SVGAGI. The ends were cut back, 7 bases at V and 3 bases at J, with 10 bases in the middle. The CDR3 extends over 13 amino acids.

V usage is TRBV6-5 and J usage is TRBJ1-2, with a tentative D call TRBD1 (6 bases). The CDR3 totals 13 residues. Trimming left V 6 bases short and J 8 bases short, with 16 bases between. CDR1 and CDR2 (germline): MNHEY, SVGAGI. In DNA, the CDR3 is TGTGCCAGCAGGGCGGGGGCGCTGGGGGGCTACACCTTC. It yields the protein CASRAGALGGYTF.

CDR3 loop: CASSLRAGWNYGYTF. DNA for the CDR3: TGTGCCAGCAGCTTACGGGCAGGGTGGAACTATGGCTACACCTTC. The chain has TRBV11-1 and TRBJ1-2, with a tentative D call TRBD1 (5 bases). V was clipped by 2 bases and J by 2 bases, with 12 bases between them. Germline V gene lookup returns CDR1 SGHAT and CDR2 FQDESV (reference sequence). This CDR3 comprises 15 residues.

This sequence joins TRBV7-7 and TRBJ2-1; 10 nucleotides align to TRBD1. This CDR3 region has 18 residues. Germline CDR1 SSHAT, CDR2 FNYEAQ (reference sequence). Germline trimming cut 5 bases from V and 1 base from J; bases unmatched to any gene: 11. CDR3 residues: CASSPHTPGQGSYNEQFF. The CDR3, as DNA: TGTGCCAGCAGCCCTCACACCCCGGGACAGGGGTCCTACAATGAGCAGTTCTTC.

This clone was recorded once. The chain combines TRBV7-8 with TRBJ2-2; TRBD2 matches 7 bases. The CDR3 has 15 amino acids. V dropped 11 bases and J dropped 6; count of bases not matched to a gene: 15. Per the germline V gene, CDR1 is SGHVS and CDR2 is FQNEAQ. The CDR3 DNA reads as TGTGCCGGAACCCCCTCAGGCGGGAGTGCCGGGGAGCTGTTTTTT. As protein: CAGTPSGGSAGELFF.

V usage is TRBV7-9 and J usage is TRBJ1-4; 11 nucleotides line up with TRBD1. Germline CDR1 reads SEHNR; CDR2 reads FQNEAQ (reference sequence). V lost 3 bases and J lost 5; bases outside the gene matches: 5. This CDR3 region has 16 residues. DNA of the CDR3: TGTGCCAGCAGCTTGTCCGGGGACAGGGGGAATGAAAAACTGTTTTTT. Translating gives CASSLSGDRGNEKLFF.

J is TRBJ2-7 and V is TRBV29-1; possible D gene TRBD2, 6 bases. Germline V gene sequence: CDR1 SQVTM, CDR2 ANQGSEA. V lost 6 bases and J 3 bases, leaving 21 bases between the germline ends. The CDR3 totals 15 residues. CDR3 sequence (DNA): TGCAGCGTCTCCCCCCGGGGGACCTCACTCTACGAGCAGTACTTC. Translating gives CSVSPRGTSLYEQYF.

This clone occurred once. V usage is TRBV15 and J usage is TRBJ2-7, with D possibly matching TRBD1 (5 bases). Trimming shortened V by 0 bases and J by 0 bases, and 12 bases separated the two germline ends. The germline CDR1 and CDR2 sequences are LNHNV and YYDKDF (reference sequence). The CDR3 runs to 16 residues. Here the CDR3 DNA reads TGTGCCACCAGCAGAGATAGTATTGACAGCTCCTACGAGCAGTACTTC. This sequence encodes CATSRDSIDSSYEQYF. Looking up the rest from reference TRBV15 and TRBJ2-7 gives the full variable domain: DAMVIQNPRYQVTQFGKPVTLSCSQTLNHNVMYWYQQKSSQAPKLLFHYYDKDFNNEADTPDNFQSRRPNTSFCFLDIRSPGLGDTAMYLCATSRDSIDSSYEQYFGPGTRLTVT.

The rearrangement joins TRBV19 to TRBJ2-4, with D perhaps TRBD2 (5 bases). Germline V CDR1 and CDR2: LNHDA, SQIVND (reference sequence). The length of the CDR3 is 14 residues. The V end was cut by 7 bases, the J end by 0 bases, with 10 bases between. The CDR3 reads CASIGRGAKNIQYF. In DNA form, the CDR3 reads TGTGCCAGTATCGGACGGGGAGCCAAAAACATTCAGTACTTC. The full variable domain, in which reference TRBV19 and TRBJ2-4 provide the parts outside the CDR3, is DGGITQSPKYLFRKEGQNVTLSCEQNLNHDAMYWYRQDPGQGLRLIYYSQIVNDFQKGDIAEGYSVSREKKESFPLTVTSAQKNPTAFYLCASIGRGAKNIQYFGAGTRLSVL.

This chain links TRBV6-5 with TRBJ2-7; possible D gene TRBD1, 6 bases. The V end was cut by 2 bases, the J end by 0 bases, with 11 bases between. The germline gives CDR1 MNHEY, CDR2 SVGAGI. The CDR3 totals 15 residues. The CDR3 loop is CASSYGSGVSYEQYF. CDR3 sequence (DNA): TGTGCCAGCAGTTACGGCTCAGGGGTCTCCTACGAGCAGTACTTC.

The rearrangement joins TRBV12-3 or TRBV12-4 to TRBJ1-3; 8 nucleotides match TRBD1. The trim removed 0 bases at V and 11 bases at J, leaving 3 bases unmatched. The CDR3 covers 13 residues. The CDR3 loop reads CASSLAQGAPIYF. The CDR3 region has the DNA TGTGCCAGCAGTTTAGCCCAGGGGGCCCCCATATATTTT.

This clone was seen only a few times. The V and J genes are TRBV7-9 and TRBJ2-5, with 8 bases fitting TRBD1. CDR3 length equals 16 residues. The germline gives CDR1 SEHNR, CDR2 FQNEAQ (reference sequence). Unmatched junction bases numbered 4, after V lost 1 base and J lost 0 bases. This CDR3 reads CASSLGTGGYQETQYF. The CDR3 nucleotides are TGTGCCAGCAGCTTAGGAACAGGGGGGTACCAAGAGACCCAGTACTTC.

The CDR3 reads CASSLISDTQYF. The CDR3 nucleotides are TGTGCCAGCAGCTTAATCTCAGATACGCAGTATTTT. This chain connects TRBV7-9 to TRBJ2-3; no definite D call. Germline V lookup: CDR1 SEHNR, CDR2 FQNEAQ (reference sequence). V was shortened by 2 bases and J by 4 bases, with 4 bases between the two germline ends. The CDR3 covers 12 residues.

The chain joins TRBV9 to TRBJ2-7; tentatively, D is TRBD1 (5 bases). V shed 3 bases and J shed 0 bases, with 10 bases lying between them. Germline-derived CDR1 and CDR2 are SGDLS and YYNGEE. CDR3 length equals 14 residues. The CDR3 protein is CASSGDDSSYEQYF. The CDR3 bases are TGTGCCAGCAGCGGGGATGACAGCTCCTACGAGCAGTACTTC.

The chain employs TRBV4-3 and TRBJ2-1; D unresolved. V gave up 0 bases and J gave up 6 bases, with 6 bases separating them. Germline V gives CDR1 LGHNA, CDR2 YSLEER. There are 13 residues in the CDR3. This chain's CDR3 is CASSQEAGNEQFF. CDR3 bases: TGCGCCAGCAGCCAAGAAGCCGGCAATGAGCAGTTCTTC.

This chain links TRBV4-2 with TRBJ1-2; D is perhaps TRBD1 (5 bases). Germline CDR1 reads LGHNA; CDR2 reads YNFKEQ. The ends were cut back, 0 bases at V and 4 bases at J, with 15 bases in the middle. The CDR3 consists of 16 residues. CDR3: CASSQETGPRLYGYTF. The DNA for the CDR3 is TGTGCCAGCAGCCAAGAAACAGGACCGAGGCTCTATGGCTACACCTTC.

This chain links TRBV7-8 with TRBJ1-3, with a tentative D call TRBD1 (6 bases). Germline values: CDR1 SGHVS, CDR2 FQNEAQ. The CDR3 has 18 residues. V lost 4 bases and J 0 bases, leaving 19 bases between the germline ends. CDR3 DNA: TGTGCCAGCAGCTGGGGGCAGGCCACGGGAGGCTCTGGAAACACCATATATTTT. It translates to CASSWGQATGGSGNTIYF.